These 26 T cell receptor beta chains came from one sample sequenced in a study of CD8 T cells in ankylosing spondylitis. TCRdb itself ran the 5' RACE reads through MiXCR, one entry per CDR3 protein. The data show about 240,000 distinct CDR3 sequences, with about 11% seen just once and less than 7.5% held by the top ten. The sequenced sample was blood, either unsorted or a sorted T cell fraction (not recorded which). Receptors originate from a male donor with ankylosing spondylitis or in good health (not recorded which).

V and J are TRBV7-4 and TRBJ2-7, with D possibly matching TRBD1 (5 bases). CDR1 is SGHVT, CDR2 SQSDAQ, per germline. V shed 1 base and J shed 6 bases, with 7 bases lying between them. This CDR3 has 12 amino acids. CDR3 sequence reads: CASSLGDSEQYF. The CDR3 nucleotides are TGTGCCAGCAGCTTAGGAGACAGCGAGCAGTACTTC. The complete variable domain, with remaining parts taken from reference TRBV7-4 and TRBJ2-7, reads GAGVSQSPRYKVAKRGRDVALRCDSISGHVTLYWYRQTLGQGSEVLTYSQSDAQRDKSGRPSGRFSAERPERSVSTLKIQRTEQGDSAVYLCASSLGDSEQYFGPGTRLTVT.

This clonotype was seen ten or more times. The J gene is TRBJ2-3, the V gene TRBV7-2; possibly TRBD2 for D (5 bases). This CDR3 comprises 14 residues. Deletions cut 5 bases from V and 0 bases from J, with 9 bases between. CDR1 is SGHTA and CDR2 is FQGNSA in the germline V gene. This chain's CDR3 is CASSRRGSTDTQYF. CDR3 bases: TGTGCCAGCAGCCGACGCGGGAGCACAGATACGCAGTATTTT.

This clonotype was recorded at least ten times. The J gene is TRBJ2-1, the V gene TRBV5-1; D is ambiguous. Deletions cut 5 bases from V and 2 bases from J, with 14 bases between. CDR3 length: 15 residues. Per germline, CDR1 SGHRS and CDR2 YFSETQ. CDR3 sequence reads: CASSNGWEAYNEQFF. The CDR3 nucleotides are TGCGCCAGCAGTAACGGATGGGAAGCCTACAATGAGCAGTTCTTC.

This clonotype was counted ten times or more. V and J are TRBV5-1 and TRBJ2-7; no firm D call. This CDR3 has 13 residues. The V end lost 5 bases, the J end lost 0 bases, and 9 bases lay between the germline ends. Germline CDR1 SGHRS, CDR2 YFSETQ. CDR3 sequence: CASSYGPSYEQYF. The CDR3 region has the DNA TGCGCCAGCAGTTACGGACCCTCCTACGAGCAGTACTTC.

The rearrangement links TRBV7-8 to TRBJ2-7; 10 nucleotides match TRBD2. CDR1 SGHVS and CDR2 FQNEAQ come from the germline V gene. V was pared by 1 base and J by 4 bases, with 7 bases of the junction left unmatched. The CDR3 has 16 residues. Here the CDR3 DNA reads TGTGCCAGCAGCTTAGGGGGGCTAGCGGGAGTGTACGAGCAGTACTTC. It encodes CASSLGGLAGVYEQYF.

The sample holds a few counts of this clonotype. An end of the junction differs from the germline gene, which may be a read error. The genes are TRBV20-1 and TRBJ2-4, with 10 nucleotides matching TRBD2. Germline V gene lookup returns CDR1 DFQATT and CDR2 SNEGSKA (reference sequence). The CDR3 is 13 amino acids. The CDR3 coding sequence is TGCAGTGCCAGAGGGACTAGCGTGAACATTCAGTACTTC. Its translation is CSARGTSVNIQYF.

This clonotype was detected ten times or more. J is TRBJ2-2 and V is TRBV5-1; possibly TRBD1 or TRBD2 for D (5 bases each). CDR1 is SGHRS, CDR2 YFSETQ, per germline. Trimming cost V 2 bases and J 2 bases, with 7 bases left between them. The CDR3 is 14 residues long. CDR3 protein: CASSFRDNTGELFF. As DNA, the CDR3 is TGCGCCAGCAGCTTCCGGGACAACACCGGGGAGCTGTTTTTT.

This clonotype was observed at least ten times. The J gene is TRBJ1-2, the V gene TRBV6-1; the D is unclear. Trimming stripped 7 bases from V and 8 bases from J, with 20 bases between. CDR3 length equals 14 residues. The germline gives CDR1 MNHNS, CDR2 SASEGT. CDR3 region: CASKQGPFLRGYTF. The CDR3 DNA follows: TGTGCCAGCAAGCAAGGACCTTTCCTGCGGGGCTACACCTTC.

This chain joins TRBV3-1 and TRBJ2-3; 8 positions agree with TRBD2. CDR1 is LGHDT, CDR2 YNNKEL, per germline (reference sequence). CDR3 length: 15 residues. Germline trimming cut 8 bases from V and 0 bases from J; bases unmatched to any gene: 7. CDR3 bases: TGTGCCAGCTGCTCCGGGGGGGCCAGCACAGATACGCAGTATTTT. Translated: CASCSGGASTDTQYF.

A few counts support this clonotype. V is TRBV29-1 and J is TRBJ2-5; D is unclear. Germline-derived CDR1 and CDR2 are SQVTM and ANQGSEA. V lost 6 bases and J 7 bases, leaving 12 bases between the germline ends. The CDR3 is 11 amino acids. This CDR3 is CSVLFSGTQYF. The CDR3 DNA is TGCAGCGTCCTATTCTCCGGGACCCAGTACTTC.

Many counts were recorded for this clonotype. V usage is TRBV27 and J usage is TRBJ1-1; 8 nucleotides align to TRBD1. V gave up 6 bases and J gave up 3 bases; unmatched junction bases: 3. The length of the CDR3 is 13 residues. Germline V gene sequence: CDR1 MNHEY, CDR2 SMNVEV (reference sequence). The CDR3 nucleotides are TGTGCCAGCAGGAAGGACAGGGACACTGAAGCTTTCTTT. It is translated as CASRKDRDTEAFF.

This clonotype has a handful of counts. A much larger clonotype is one base distant, so this may be a read error. V usage is TRBV10-3 and J usage is TRBJ2-2, with D possibly matching TRBD2 (6 bases). CDR1 is ENHRY, CDR2 SYGVKD, per germline. V lost 6 bases and J lost 2, with 10 bases in between. This CDR3 comprises 14 residues. Here the CDR3 reads CAISPGTNTGELFF. DNA of the CDR3: TGTGCCATCAGCCCCGGGACTAACACCGGGGAGCTGTTTTTT.

The rearrangement links TRBV27 to TRBJ1-1; D might be TRBD1 (5 bases). There are 14 residues in the CDR3. Trimming left V 3 bases short and J 3 bases short, with 11 bases between. The germline V gene encodes CDR1 MNHEY and CDR2 SMNVEV (reference sequence). CDR3 in amino acids: CASSFLVGDTEAFF. CDR3 bases: TGTGCCAGCAGTTTTTTAGTAGGGGACACTGAAGCTTTCTTT.

The chain employs TRBV25-1 and TRBJ1-2, with D uncertain. V was trimmed by 1 base and J by 5 bases, leaving 11 bases between them. CDR3 length: 14 residues. Germline CDR1 MGHDK, CDR2 SYGVNS. CDR3 bases: TGTGCCAGCAGTGAATCCTGGGCGCGTTATGGCTACACCTTC. Translating it yields CASSESWARYGYTF.

The genes are TRBV3-1 and TRBJ2-5; D is uncertain. V lost 0 bases and J lost 4, with 9 bases in between. Per the germline V gene, CDR1 is LGHDT and CDR2 is YNNKEL (reference sequence). This CDR3 is 14 amino acids long. The CDR3 DNA sequence: TGTGCCAGCAGCCAAGATGGACCCACAGAGACCCAGTACTTC. It encodes CASSQDGPTETQYF.

This clonotype turned up a few times. CDR3 amino acids: CASSQGGLLDADTQYF. CDR3 nucleotides: TGTGCCAGCAGCCAAGGTGGCCTGCTGGATGCAGATACGCAGTATTTT. The chain couples TRBV4-2 to TRBJ2-3, with D unresolved. Germline V gene data show CDR1 as LGHNA and CDR2 as YNFKEQ. The CDR3 runs to 16 residues. The V end lost 1 base, the J end lost 4 bases, and 15 bases lay between the germline ends.

The chain links TRBV20-1 to TRBJ2-1, with 8 nucleotides matching TRBD2. There are 14 residues in the CDR3. J was trimmed by 8 bases and V by 3 bases; bases with no gene match: 9. Germline values: CDR1 DFQATT, CDR2 SNEGSKA (reference sequence). DNA for the CDR3: TGCAGTGCTAGGCTGCTAGCGGGTTGGGATGAGCAGTTCTTC. Residues: CSARLLAGWDEQFF.

The genes are TRBV14 and TRBJ1-6; TRBD1 agrees at 8 bases. The CDR3 loop spans 15 amino acids. Germline CDR1 reads SGHDN; CDR2 reads FVKESK. Germline trimming cut 4 bases from V and 6 bases from J; bases unmatched to any gene: 5. This CDR3 is CASSRRQGSNSPLHF. The CDR3 DNA is TGTGCCAGCAGCCGAAGACAGGGGTCTAATTCACCCCTCCACTTT.

This clonotype was detected ten times or more. This chain links TRBV20-1 with TRBJ1-1, with TRBD1 as a possible D gene (5 bases). Germline V gives CDR1 DFQATT, CDR2 SNEGSKA (reference sequence). This CDR3 has 14 residues. Trimming cost V 3 bases and J 4 bases, with 15 bases left between them. CDR3 sequence reads: CSARGRGDGTEAFF. In DNA form, the CDR3 reads TGCAGTGCTAGGGGCAGAGGGGACGGCACTGAAGCTTTCTTT.

The chain joins TRBV5-1 to TRBJ2-7; D uncertain. Per the germline V gene, CDR1 is SGHRS and CDR2 is YFSETQ. Trimming stripped 0 bases from V and 1 base from J, with 11 bases between. CDR3 length: 15 residues. The chain's CDR3 is CASSLGVGISYEQYF. CDR3 DNA: TGCGCCAGCAGCTTGGGAGTGGGGATTTCCTACGAGCAGTACTTC.

This clonotype was seen at least ten times. The genes are TRBV7-8 and TRBJ2-3, with 7 bases lining up with TRBD1. This CDR3 spans 13 amino acids. V gave up 5 bases and J gave up 8 bases; unmatched junction bases: 7. Germline V gives CDR1 SGHVS, CDR2 FQNEAQ. The CDR3 is CASSGRQGRTQYF. The CDR3 DNA is TGTGCCAGCAGCGGGCGACAGGGACGTACGCAGTATTTT. The full variable domain, completed using reference TRBV7-8 and TRBJ2-3, is GAGVSQSPRYKVAKRGQDVALRCDPISGHVSLFWYQQALGQGPEFLTYFQNEAQLDKSGLPSDRFFAERPEGSVSTLKIQRTQQEDSAVYLCASSGRQGRTQYFGPGTRLTVL.

This clonotype came up many times. This rearrangement joins TRBV6-5 to TRBJ2-5; TRBD1 might be the D (6 bases). Germline V gene sequence: CDR1 MNHEY, CDR2 SVGAGI. Trimming shortened V by 0 bases and J by 4 bases, and 15 bases separated the two germline ends. This CDR3 comprises 16 residues. Here the CDR3 DNA reads TGTGCCAGCAGTTACTCAGGGGGTCGCCAGGGAGAGACCCAGTACTTC. This gives the protein CASSYSGGRQGETQYF.

This clonotype was counted a few times. The CDR3 region has the DNA TGTGCCACCAGCAGAGAATCAGGGGATACGCAGTATTTT. Protein sequence: CATSRESGDTQYF. The chain employs TRBV15 and TRBJ2-3; D may be TRBD1 (5 bases). Germline loops: CDR1 LNHNV, CDR2 YYDKDF (reference sequence). The CDR3 length is 13 residues. Trimming took off 0 bases at V and 6 bases at J, with 7 bases between the two ends.

This clonotype showed up many times. The rearrangement links TRBV4-1 to TRBJ2-5, with D perhaps matching TRBD2 (6 bases). The CDR3 contains 15 residues. CDR1 MGHRA and CDR2 YSYEKL come from the germline V gene. Deletions cut 1 base from V and 5 bases from J, with 14 bases between. For the CDR3, the DNA is TGCGCCAGCAGCCAAGGAGGGGCGGGAAGGGAGACCCAGTACTTC. It translates to CASSQGGAGRETQYF.

This clonotype was seen a handful of times. V usage is TRBV6-2 or TRBV6-3 and J usage is TRBJ2-7, with D uncertain. This CDR3 is built from 14 residues. Germline V gene sequence: CDR1 MNHEY, CDR2 SVGEGT. The V and J ends lost 2 bases and 0 bases respectively, with 8 bases between them. The CDR3 loop is CASSYQMSSYEQYF. CDR3 nucleotides: TGTGCCAGCAGTTACCAAATGAGCTCCTACGAGCAGTACTTC.

The chain has TRBV5-1 and TRBJ2-2; D is unclear. V was trimmed by 0 bases and J by 7 bases, leaving 7 bases between them. Per the germline V gene, CDR1 is SGHRS and CDR2 is YFSETQ. The CDR3 has 13 residues. Here the CDR3 DNA reads TGCGCCAGCAGCTTGGTTGTTGGCGGGGAGCTGTTTTTT. It translates to CASSLVVGGELFF.